This record looks at one TCR beta chain sequence and its context. The sample belongs to a study of blood T cell repertoires in COVID-19. CDR1 is SGHRS, CDR2 YFSETQ, per germline. The CDR3 consists of 14 residues. Trimming removed 8 bases from V and 6 bases from J; junction bases left unmatched: 14. As handled by the study authors: Counts of nucleated cells, estimated from reference gene primer amplification, were obtained. Here immunoSEQ multiplex PCR was the method, and the copy in TCRdb shows in-frame clones only, minus some. D and trimming were read from the DNA, whereas the V and J calls and clone size are those reported in that table. Altogether some 290,000 clones are present, roughly 87% being singletons, with the ten largest covering 2% to 2.5%.

This chain joins TRBV5-1 and TRBJ2-7; 7 nucleotides align to TRBD1. Material for sequencing was peripheral blood. This TCR came from a woman in her forties or fifties who had recovered from COVID-19. Here the CDR3 reads CARCVPKQGCEQYF. As DNA, the CDR3 is TGCGCCAGGTGTGTGCCGAAACAGGGGTGCGAGCAGTACTTC. The full variable domain, in which reference TRBV5-1 and TRBJ2-7 provide the parts outside the CDR3, is KAGVTQTPRYLIKTRGQQVTLSCSPISGHRSVSWYQQTPGQGLQFLFEYFSETQRNKGNFPGRFSGRQFSNSRSEMNVSTLELGDSALYLCARCVPKQGCEQYFGPGTRLTVT.